Following are 21 T cell receptor beta chains from one sample sequenced in a study of CD8+CD57+ T cells in acquired aplastic anemia. Using genomic DNA as the template, TCR beta VDJ and CDR3 profiling was carried out. Each CDR3 protein is one row after TCRdb ran MiXCR on the reads. The sample has 400,000 to 600,000 distinct CDR3 sequences; less than 35% are singletons. Selection for sequencing was limited to patients who had shown CD8+CD57+ cell expansion by flow cytometry. Sequencing was done on a sample of sorted CD4+, CD8+, or CD8+CD57+ T cells (not recorded which) from PBMCs. These TCRs come from a human donor with aplastic anemia.

The V gene is TRBV20-1, the J gene TRBJ2-2; the D is unclear. The CDR3 consists of 14 residues. Per the germline V gene, CDR1 is DFQATT and CDR2 is SNEGSKA (reference sequence). V gave up 5 bases and J gave up 1 base, with 11 bases separating them. CDR3 coding DNA: TGCAGTGCTGGCAAGCCTCTGAACACCGGGGAGCTGTTTTTT. It specifies CSAGKPLNTGELFF.

The chain uses TRBV7-9 and TRBJ1-1; a possible D gene is TRBD1 (5 bases). With 5 bases removed from V and 8 bases from J, the gap between germline ends came to 12 bases. This CDR3 contains 12 residues. Per germline, CDR1 SEHNR and CDR2 FQNEAQ (reference sequence). The CDR3 region is CASSPGAAEAFF. The DNA for the CDR3 is TGTGCCAGCAGCCCTGGGGCCGCCGAAGCTTTCTTT.

This clonotype was detected only a few times. V gene TRBV19 combines with J gene TRBJ2-3, with a possible D match to TRBD2 (5 bases). CDR3 length: 15 residues. From germline, CDR1 is LNHDA and CDR2 SQIVND (reference sequence). Trimming shortened V by 3 bases and J by 4 bases, and 14 bases separated the two germline ends. For the CDR3, the DNA is TGTGCCAGTAGTATTAGATGGTCGGAGGCAGATACGCAGTATTTT. This translates into CASSIRWSEADTQYF.

Only a few counts were recorded for this clonotype. V is TRBV30 and J is TRBJ2-1, with 7 bases aligning to TRBD2. V trimming: 4 bases; J trimming: 3 bases; junction bases outside the gene matches: 3. The germline V gene encodes CDR1 GTSNPN and CDR2 SVGIG (reference sequence). The CDR3 is 13 amino acids. CDR3 amino acids: CAWTSGLYNEQFF. CDR3 nucleotides: TGTGCCTGGACTAGCGGACTCTACAATGAGCAGTTCTTC.

Comment on this clonotype: A read error is possible here, since a much larger clone lies one base away. The chain recombines TRBV20-1 with TRBJ1-2; TRBD1 aligns across 11 bases. CDR3 size: 14 residues. Looked up from germline, CDR1 is DFQATT and CDR2 is SNEGSKA (reference sequence). DNA of the CDR3: TGCCGTGCTCGGCTGGGACAGGGGGTGGGCGGCTACACCTTC. It is translated as CRARLGQGVGGYTF.

This chain links TRBV7-9 with TRBJ1-2; perhaps TRBD1 as D (5 bases). The CDR3 extends over 12 amino acids. Germline lookup yields CDR1 SEHNR and CDR2 FQNEAQ (reference sequence). V lost 5 bases, J lost 6 bases, and 10 bases lay in between. The CDR3 DNA reads TGTGCCAGCAGCGAGGGGACGGATGGCTACACCTTC. This translates into CASSEGTDGYTF.

This clonotype was detected many times. CDR3: CSAQAGVDGYTF. The CDR3 bases are TGCAGTGCTCAAGCAGGGGTGGATGGCTACACCTTC. The J gene is TRBJ1-2, the V gene TRBV20-1; possibly TRBD1 for D (6 bases). Per germline, CDR1 DFQATT and CDR2 SNEGSKA (reference sequence). Trimming took 5 bases from V and 6 from J, leaving 13 bases between them. The CDR3 sequence is 12 residues long.

The chain is built from TRBV7-2 and TRBJ2-2; perhaps TRBD2 as D (6 bases). The ends were cut back, 5 bases at V and 4 bases at J, with 11 bases in the middle. The germline gives CDR1 SGHTA, CDR2 FQGNSA. The CDR3 covers 14 residues. For the CDR3, the DNA is TGTGCCAGCAGCCCAATGACTAGCACCGGGGAGCTGTTTTTT. It is translated as CASSPMTSTGELFF.

About this clonotype itself: Germline and junction disagree at one end, which may indicate a read error. The rearrangement links TRBV2 to TRBJ2-7; the match to TRBD2 covers 7 bases. The CDR3 is 18 amino acids. Germline V lookup: CDR1 SNHLY, CDR2 FYNNEI. The CDR3: CASSGREVAGQKAHEQYF. For the CDR3, the DNA is TGTGCCAGCAGTGGGAGGGAAGTAGCGGGCCAAAAGGCCCACGAGCAATACTTC.

This clonotype was recorded at least ten times. V is TRBV12-3 or TRBV12-4 and J is TRBJ1-3, with unresolved D. The CDR3 totals 14 residues. Trimming left V 2 bases short and J 0 bases short, with 5 bases between. In DNA form, the CDR3 reads TGTGCCAGCAGTTTAAGTGACTCTGGAAACACCATATATTTT. Amino acids: CASSLSDSGNTIYF.

The chain recombines TRBV29-1 with TRBJ2-7; D remains unclear. CDR3 length: 14 residues. Trimming removed 6 bases from V and 0 bases from J, with 15 bases in between. Germline values: CDR1 SQVTM, CDR2 ANQGSEA. The CDR3 DNA reads as TGCAGCGTAGCGACCGGGCCCCCCTCCTACGAGCAGTACTTC. Amino acids: CSVATGPPSYEQYF.

This clonotype was seen many times. The chain links TRBV11-2 to TRBJ1-2; no reliable D call. The V and J ends lost 0 bases and 8 bases respectively, with 10 bases between them. The CDR3 totals 13 residues. Germline V gene data show CDR1 as SGHAT and CDR2 as FQNNGV. CDR3 bases: TGTGCCAGCAGCTTAGATCGAAGCCGGGGCTACACCTTC. Protein sequence: CASSLDRSRGYTF.

This sequence joins TRBV5-4 and TRBJ2-7, with D possibly being TRBD1 or TRBD2 (6 bases each). The V gene lost 5 bases and the J gene lost 5 bases, with 17 bases spanning the gap. The CDR3 length is 14 residues. In germline, CDR1 is SGHNT, CDR2 YYREEE (reference sequence). CDR3 protein: CASSPGAGTDEQYF. CDR3 nucleotides: TGTGCCAGCAGTCCGGGGGCAGGGACCGACGAGCAGTACTTC. The whole variable domain, remainder taken from reference TRBV5-4 and TRBJ2-7, is ETGVTQSPTHLIKTRGQQVTLRCSSQSGHNTVSWYQQALGQGPQFIFQYYREEENGRGNFPPRFSGLQFPNYSSELNVNALELDDSALYLCASSPGAGTDEQYFGPGTRLTVT.

The rearrangement uses TRBV5-4 and TRBJ1-2; D remains ambiguous. Per the germline V gene, CDR1 is SGHNT and CDR2 is YYREEE (reference sequence). Trimming took 0 bases from V and 8 from J, leaving 8 bases between them. The CDR3 is 12 residues long. This chain's CDR3 is CASSLDGLGYTF. The CDR3 DNA sequence: TGTGCCAGCAGCTTGGACGGATTAGGCTACACCTTC.

The chain has TRBV9 and TRBJ2-1; a weak D match, TRBD2 (5 bases). The germline V gene has CDR1 SGDLS and CDR2 YYNGEE. Trimming shortened V by 4 bases and J by 10 bases, and 18 bases separated the two germline ends. This CDR3 is built from 14 residues. The CDR3 region has the DNA TGTGCCAGCAGCCCACCGGGGTTGAGAGCCGAGCAGTTCTTC. Translated, it gives CASSPPGLRAEQFF.

This clonotype was seen repeatedly, ten times or more. The J gene is TRBJ1-2, the V gene TRBV15; 7 positions match TRBD1. V lost 5 bases, J lost 8 bases, and 17 bases stayed unmatched. Germline V gene sequence: CDR1 LNHNV, CDR2 YYDKDF (reference sequence). The CDR3 runs 16 residues. CDR3 residues: CATSGTGTASFKGYTF. CDR3 DNA sequence: TGTGCCACCAGCGGAACCGGGACAGCGAGTTTTAAGGGCTACACCTTC.

This clonotype turned up a few times. J is TRBJ1-4 and V is TRBV20-1, with 10 bases matching TRBD1. Losses at the gene ends were 3 bases for V and 7 bases for J; bases not matched to a gene: 5. The CDR3 sequence is 14 residues long. In germline, CDR1 is DFQATT, CDR2 SNEGSKA (reference sequence). CDR3 sequence (DNA): TGCAGTGCTAGCCGGGGACAGGGGCCTGAAAAACTGTTTTTT. It specifies CSASRGQGPEKLFF.

This clonotype appeared a few times. The chain links TRBV9 to TRBJ2-7; no reliable D call. Germline CDR1 is SGDLS and CDR2 is YYNGEE. V shed 0 bases and J shed 3 bases, with 10 bases lying between them. The CDR3 loop spans 14 amino acids. The CDR3 is CASSVGWQLYEQYF. The CDR3 nucleotides read TGTGCCAGCAGCGTAGGCTGGCAGCTCTACGAGCAGTACTTC.

The genes are TRBV30 and TRBJ2-5; the match to TRBD2 covers 8 bases. Trimming removed 2 bases from V and 5 bases from J; junction bases left unmatched: 7. Germline V lookup: CDR1 GTSNPN, CDR2 SVGIG (reference sequence). The CDR3 length is 14 residues. The chain's CDR3 is CAWSPGLGLETQYF. Written as DNA, the CDR3 is TGTGCCTGGAGTCCGGGACTAGGGCTCGAGACCCAGTACTTC.

This clonotype has only a few counts. The chain employs TRBV11-2 and TRBJ2-3; 8 bases map to TRBD1. The J segment lost 0 bases and the V segment lost 5 bases, leaving 7 bases of the junction unmatched. Per germline, CDR1 SGHAT and CDR2 FQNNGV. The CDR3 contains 16 residues. The CDR3 DNA sequence: TGTGCCAGCAGCCGACAGGGGACAACTAGCACAGATACGCAGTATTTT. Its protein is CASSRQGTTSTDTQYF.

In its sample, this clonotype was seen many times. The rearrangement uses TRBV2 and TRBJ2-6; no firm D call. Trimming left V 8 bases short and J 0 bases short, with 5 bases between. This CDR3 comprises 13 residues. Per the germline V gene, CDR1 is SNHLY and CDR2 is FYNNEI. The CDR3 DNA follows: TGTGCCAGCGAACTCTCTGGGGCCAACGTCCTGACTTTC. Its translation is CASELSGANVLTF.